A single T cell receptor beta chain is shown here with its context. This clone may be a read error of a much larger clone one base away. This specimen comes from a study of tumor and adjacent non-tumor tissue in lung cancer. TCRbeta libraries were built with three rounds of nested PCR, modified from ARM-PCR. MiXCR, run by TCRdb on the multiplex PCR reads, gives a single entry per CDR3 protein. This table holds some 100,000 distinct CDR3 sequences, 80% found once. Germline lookup yields CDR1 SGHVS and CDR2 FQNEAQ. The CDR3 runs 15 residues. The V gene end was trimmed by 4 bases and the J gene end by 5 bases; junction bases not matched to a gene: 4. RNA was extracted from bulk tissue without any cell sorting. The normal lung tissue was taken more than 3 cm from the tumor edge. Newly diagnosed lung cancer patients had thoracic surgery in China, August–November 2014, without prior chemotherapy.

The TCR comes from a man aged 60 to 75 with small cell lung cancer. The chain employs TRBV7-8 and TRBJ2-3; 12 bases are shared with TRBD2. Sequencing was performed on distant non-tumor lung tissue. The CDR3 nucleotides are TGTGCCAGCAGCTCGCTAGCGGGAGGGCGAGATACGCAGTATTTT. Translated: CASSSLAGGRDTQYF.